These 3 T cell receptor beta chains were sequenced from one sample in a study of blood T cell repertoires in COVID-19. The method was immunoSEQ multiplex PCR; TCRdb's version includes in-frame clones alone and lacks a portion of them. The table shows 150,000 to 200,000 clones, with 86% occurring only once. Input material: peripheral blood. The receptors come from a man younger than 35 with acute or convalescent COVID-19.

The chain links TRBV6-5 to TRBJ2-1; tentatively, D is TRBD1 (6 bases). Between the trimmed V and J ends, which lost 2 bases and 5 bases, there was a span of 13 bases. The CDR3 length is 15 residues. The germline CDR1 and CDR2 sequences are MNHEY and SVGAGI. CDR3 sequence reads: CASSYRGNRHNEQFF. In nucleotides, the CDR3 is TGTGCCAGCAGTTACAGGGGGAATCGGCACAATGAGCAGTTCTTC.

The chain carries TRBV5-1 and TRBJ1-2; 8 positions match TRBD1. The V and J ends lost 3 bases and 3 bases, in that order; junction bases with no gene match: 4. The CDR3 has 14 amino acids. In germline, CDR1 is SGHRS, CDR2 YFSETQ. In DNA, the CDR3 is TGCGCCAGCAGCTATCAACAGGGGGACTATGGCTACACCTTC. Its protein product is CASSYQQGDYGYTF.

The V and J genes are TRBV9 and TRBJ2-7; 9 bases fit TRBD1. After removal of 3 bases from V and 5 bases from J, the junction contained 12 bases not matched to a gene. CDR3 size: 16 residues. Germline CDR1 reads SGDLS; CDR2 reads YYNGEE. CDR3 loop: CASSENTGQGGDEQYF. CDR3 coding DNA: TGTGCCAGCAGCGAGAATACGGGACAGGGAGGCGACGAGCAGTACTTC. Together with reference TRBV9 and TRBJ2-7, the CDR3 gives the full variable domain: DSGVTQTPKHLITATGQRVTLRCSPRSGDLSVYWYQQSLDQGLQFLIQYYNGEERAKGNILERFSAQQFPDLHSELNLSSLELGDSALYFCASSENTGQGGDEQYFGPGTRLTVT.